This T cell receptor (beta chain) was documented in a study of long-term antiretroviral therapy in people with HIV (dated by TCRdb to the early 2020s). Study-wide context: The earliest samples were collected approximately a decade before the 2015 WHO recommendation for immediate ART, a period when ART was typically delayed until CD4 counts fell. This retrospective serial study examined whether starting ART and sustained HIV suppression were associated with changes in the composition and diversity of the TRB repertoire in peripheral blood. From over 25 adults with confirmed HIV infection, the cohort provided approximately 190 cryopreserved PBMC samples, gathered serially across a mean of approximately six years (range 1-12). Of the roughly 27 participants with HIV, more than 10 were female. No cross-contamination during QIAcube processing was shown when test extractions of a monoclonal T-cell line were performed alongside 25 to 35 polyclonal samples. The research as a whole found: Inferences about post-ART repertoire changes were limited because no data were available on ART adherence, viral resistance or therapy changes. Because pre-ART samples had limited cell numbers, profiling was done on unsorted PBMC rather than on sorted CD4+ and CD8+ T cells. Samples dated from about 2003 to 2018, and the ART regimens used may be less effective than current ones. A significant increase in TRB diversity was found to be associated with ART initiation, although TRB diversity was observed to remain significantly below that of transplant donor controls even after long-term ART. Narrower CDR3 length ranges were observed in HIV repertoires than in controls, and an antigen-experienced repertoire with only a slight naive shift after ART was suggested by the network structure. Expanded TRB clones identified before ART initiation dominated the repertoire at all time points, although this dominance fluctuated and declined in many PLHIV after ART. Owing to limited PBMC availability, only the TCR beta chain was sequenced, without alpha chain pairing.

As for this clone: Its cognate antigen has yet to be identified. Base qualities are not recorded, but no much larger clone differs from it by a single base.

The immunoSEQ hsTCRB v3.0 assay was used at survey level resolution for TRB variable region sequencing. A depth of roughly 35,000-50,000 T-cell genomes per sample was targeted for TRB sequencing. An Illumina MiSeq with a v3 150-cycle kit was used to sequence the pooled TRB libraries. The paper's data handling went like this. Repertoire analysis was performed in R inside a reproducible Nextflow workflow that covered QC, data transformation and analysis. LymphoSeq2, an R package for exploring AIRR-Seq data, was used to implement the custom analyses. A handful of samples that yielded fewer than 5000 total TRB sequences were excluded, so that 150 to 200 HIV repertoires were analyzed. Among the approximately 200 retained HIV repertoires, 59 were collected before ART initiation and roughly 130 were collected after ART initiation. Repertoires were downsampled to 5000 TRB nucleotide sequences, and summary statistics were averaged over 100 downsampling iterations. Only TRB sequences with CDR3 regions of at least seven amino acids were retained for analysis. Two measures captured diversity: a Shannon entropy-derived clonality score and the Gini coefficient. In repertoire networks, the top 5000 CDR3 amino acid sequences were linked whenever an edit distance of one separated two sequences. For TRB CDR3 amino acid sequences, antigen specificity groups and MHC restriction were predicted with GLIPH2. To flag known associations with CMV, EBV, HIV or tissue antigens, CDR3 amino acid sequences were compared against VDJdb and McPAS-TCR. Pre-ART, post-ART and control groups were compared with Wilcoxon signed-rank tests and Holm-Bonferroni correction. TCRdb's version of the immuneACCESS table is confined to in-frame rearrangements and falls short of the full clone set. An unresolved V gene accounts for under half of the shortfall where checked; the remainder is of unknown origin. V and J calls and clone size come straight from that table; D and trimming were deduced from the DNA. This sample comprises 20,000 to 30,000 clones, around 86% of them detected only once. The top ten clonotypes cover around 4.8% of the sample.

Participants were included only if at least one PBMC sample before ART initiation and at least two post-ART samples were available. All participants with HIV were treated in the United States of America. Cryopreserved samples of about 0.9-11 million PBMC were thawed and washed before DNA extraction. At the time of the earliest PBMC sample for each participant with HIV, ages ranged from roughly 23 to 60 years. Per participant, PBMC samples came from 1-4 timepoints prior to ART initiation and 2-8 timepoints following ART initiation, for a median of 7 samples. Serial HIV viral load, CD4+ T-cell count, ART history and demographic data were obtained for every participant. Genomic DNA was extracted from unsorted PBMC with a Qiagen kit on a QIAcube, processed in batches of 12 samples. Between the V and J ends, shortened by 5 bases and 5 bases respectively, the junction contains 16 bases. From the cysteine up to the phenylalanine, the CDR3 has a length of 16 residues. Only the CDR3 region is kept as DNA, spanning 48 bases read in frame from base 1. The CDR1 and CDR2 encoded by the germline V gene are SGHTA and FQGTGA.

The sample in question was unsorted PBMCs, obtained just over 2.6 years after starting antiretroviral therapy. This sequence was found in a man aged 40-49 years with HIV. The chain is made from TRBV7-3 and TRBJ1-6; the D gene cannot be named for sure. The sequence in DNA is TGTGCCAGCAGCCTACGGGCGGCAGCTAATAATTCACCCCTCCACTTT. This codes for CASSLRAAANNSPLHF.